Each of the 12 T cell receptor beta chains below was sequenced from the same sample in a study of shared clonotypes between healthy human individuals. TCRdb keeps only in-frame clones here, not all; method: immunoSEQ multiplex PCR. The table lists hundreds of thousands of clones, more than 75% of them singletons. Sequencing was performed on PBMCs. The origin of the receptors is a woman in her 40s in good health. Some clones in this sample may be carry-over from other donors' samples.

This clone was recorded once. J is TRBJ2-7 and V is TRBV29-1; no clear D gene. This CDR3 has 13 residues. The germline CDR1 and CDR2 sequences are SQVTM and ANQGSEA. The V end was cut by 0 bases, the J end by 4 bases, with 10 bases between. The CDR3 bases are TGCAGCGTTGAAGAAGGACGATCGTACGAGCAGTACTTC. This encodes CSVEEGRSYEQYF.

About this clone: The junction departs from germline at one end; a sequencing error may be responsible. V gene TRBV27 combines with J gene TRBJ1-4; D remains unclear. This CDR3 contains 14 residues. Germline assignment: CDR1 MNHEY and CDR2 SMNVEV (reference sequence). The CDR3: CASSPHITTEKLFF. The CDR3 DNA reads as TGTGCCAGCAGTCCCCACATCACTACTGAAAAACTGTTTTTT.

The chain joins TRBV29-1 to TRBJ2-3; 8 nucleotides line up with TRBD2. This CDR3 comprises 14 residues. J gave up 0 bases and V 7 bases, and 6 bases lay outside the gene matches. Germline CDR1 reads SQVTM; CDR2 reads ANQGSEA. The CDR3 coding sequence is TGCAGCGATATACTAGCGGCTAGCACAGATACGCAGTATTTT. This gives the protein CSDILAASTDTQYF.

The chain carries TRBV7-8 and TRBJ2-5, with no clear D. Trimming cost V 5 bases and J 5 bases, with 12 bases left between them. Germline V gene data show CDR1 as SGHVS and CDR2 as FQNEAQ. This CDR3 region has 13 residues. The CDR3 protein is CASSRLWAETQYF. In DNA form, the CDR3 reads TGTGCCAGCAGCCGCTTATGGGCCGAGACCCAGTACTTC.

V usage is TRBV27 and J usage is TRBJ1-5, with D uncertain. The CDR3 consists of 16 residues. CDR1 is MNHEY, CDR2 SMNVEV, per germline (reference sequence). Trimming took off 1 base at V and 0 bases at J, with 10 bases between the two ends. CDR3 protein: CASSLWGGDSNQPQHF. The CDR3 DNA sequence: TGTGCCAGCAGTTTATGGGGTGGGGATAGCAATCAGCCCCAGCATTTT.

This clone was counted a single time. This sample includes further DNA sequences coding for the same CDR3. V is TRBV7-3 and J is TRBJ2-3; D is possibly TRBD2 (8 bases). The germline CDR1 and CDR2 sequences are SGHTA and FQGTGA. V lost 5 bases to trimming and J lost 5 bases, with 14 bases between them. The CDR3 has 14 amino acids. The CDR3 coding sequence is TGTGCCAGCAGCAGGGGGCTAGCGGGAGATACGCAGTATTTT. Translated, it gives CASSRGLAGDTQYF. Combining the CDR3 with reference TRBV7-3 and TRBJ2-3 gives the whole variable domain GAGVSQTPSNKVTEKGKYVELRCDPISGHTALYWYRQSLGQGPEFLIYFQGTGAADDSGLPNDRFFAVRPEGSVSTLKIQRTERGDSAVYLCASSRGLAGDTQYFGPGTRLTVL.

The CDR3 DNA is TGTGCCAGCAGCTTAGGGATCGATCAGCCCCAGCATTTT. This encodes CASSLGIDQPQHF. V gene TRBV7-2 combines with J gene TRBJ1-5; no reliable D call. The V gene's germline CDR1 is SGHTA and CDR2 FQGNSA. This CDR3 has 13 amino acids. The V gene lost 1 base and the J gene lost 5 bases, with 6 bases spanning the gap. The whole variable domain, filled in from reference TRBV7-2 and TRBJ1-5, reads GAGVSQSPSNKVTEKGKDVELRCDPISGHTALYWYRQSLGQGLEFLIYFQGNSAPDKSGLPSDRFSAERTGGSVSTLTIQRTQQEDSAVYLCASSLGIDQPQHFGDGTRLSIL.

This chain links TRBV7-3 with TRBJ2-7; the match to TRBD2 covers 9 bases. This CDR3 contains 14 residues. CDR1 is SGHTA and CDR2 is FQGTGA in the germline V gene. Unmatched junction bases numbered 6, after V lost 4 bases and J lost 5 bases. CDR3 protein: CASSSGTSIDEQYF. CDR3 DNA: TGTGCCAGCAGCTCTGGGACTAGCATCGACGAGCAGTACTTC.

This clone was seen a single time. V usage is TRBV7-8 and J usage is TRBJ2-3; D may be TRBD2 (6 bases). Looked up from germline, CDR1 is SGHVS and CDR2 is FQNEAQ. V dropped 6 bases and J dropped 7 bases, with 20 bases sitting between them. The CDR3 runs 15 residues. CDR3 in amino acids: CASRPGDSLGNTQYF. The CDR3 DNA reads TGTGCCAGCAGACCTGGGGACTCCCTGGGAAATACGCAGTATTTT.

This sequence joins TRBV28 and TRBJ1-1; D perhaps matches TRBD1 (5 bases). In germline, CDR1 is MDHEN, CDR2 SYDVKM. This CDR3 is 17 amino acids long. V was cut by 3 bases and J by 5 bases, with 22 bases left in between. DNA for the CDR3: TGTGCCAGCAGTTTCGGGGGGTCCAGGGCTATGCAAACTGAAGCTTTCTTT. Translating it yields CASSFGGSRAMQTEAFF.

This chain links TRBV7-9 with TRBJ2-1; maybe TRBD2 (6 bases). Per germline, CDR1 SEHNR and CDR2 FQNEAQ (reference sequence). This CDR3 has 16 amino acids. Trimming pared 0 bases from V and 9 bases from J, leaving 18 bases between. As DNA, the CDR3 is TGTGCCAGCAGCTTAGCGCGGGGACCCAGCCGGGGTGAGCAGTTCTTC. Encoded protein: CASSLARGPSRGEQFF. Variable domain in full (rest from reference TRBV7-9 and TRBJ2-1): DTGVSQNPRHKITKRGQNVTFRCDPISEHNRLYWYRQTLGQGPEFLTYFQNEAQLEKSRLLSDRFSAERPKGSFSTLEIQRTEQGDSAMYLCASSLARGPSRGEQFFGPGTRLTVL.

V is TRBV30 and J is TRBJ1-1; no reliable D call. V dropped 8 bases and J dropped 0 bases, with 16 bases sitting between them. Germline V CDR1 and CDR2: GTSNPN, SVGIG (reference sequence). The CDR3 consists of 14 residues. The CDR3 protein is CAQEQGRMNTEAFF. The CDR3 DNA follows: TGTGCCCAGGAACAAGGGCGGATGAACACTGAAGCTTTCTTT.